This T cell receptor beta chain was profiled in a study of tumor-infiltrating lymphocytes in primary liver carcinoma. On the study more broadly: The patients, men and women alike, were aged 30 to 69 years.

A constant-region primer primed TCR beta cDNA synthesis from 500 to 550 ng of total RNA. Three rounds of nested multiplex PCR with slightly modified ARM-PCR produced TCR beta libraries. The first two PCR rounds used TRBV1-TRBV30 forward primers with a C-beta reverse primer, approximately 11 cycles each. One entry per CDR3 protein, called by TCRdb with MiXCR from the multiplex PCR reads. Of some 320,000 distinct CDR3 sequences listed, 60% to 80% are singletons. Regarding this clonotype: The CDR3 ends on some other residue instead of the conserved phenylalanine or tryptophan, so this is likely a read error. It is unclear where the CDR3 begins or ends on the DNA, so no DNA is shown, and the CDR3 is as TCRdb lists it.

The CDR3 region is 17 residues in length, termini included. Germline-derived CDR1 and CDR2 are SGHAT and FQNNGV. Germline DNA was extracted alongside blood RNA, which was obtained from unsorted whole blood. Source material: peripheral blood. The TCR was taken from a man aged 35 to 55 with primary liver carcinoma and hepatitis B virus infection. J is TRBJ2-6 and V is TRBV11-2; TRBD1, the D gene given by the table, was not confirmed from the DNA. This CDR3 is CASRIGQGASGANVLAL.